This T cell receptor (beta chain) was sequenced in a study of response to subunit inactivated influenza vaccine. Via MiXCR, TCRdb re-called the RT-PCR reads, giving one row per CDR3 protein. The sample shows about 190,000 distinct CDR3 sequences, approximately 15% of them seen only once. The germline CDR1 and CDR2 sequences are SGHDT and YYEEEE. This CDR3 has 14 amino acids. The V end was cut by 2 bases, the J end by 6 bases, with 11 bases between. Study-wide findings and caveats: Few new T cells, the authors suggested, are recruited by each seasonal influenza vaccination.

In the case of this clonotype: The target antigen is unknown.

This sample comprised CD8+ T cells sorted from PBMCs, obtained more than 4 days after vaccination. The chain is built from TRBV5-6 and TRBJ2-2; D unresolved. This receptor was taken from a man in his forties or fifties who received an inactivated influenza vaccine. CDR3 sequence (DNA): TGTGCCAGCAGCTTAATAGGGAATGCCGGGGAGCTGTTTTTT. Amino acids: CASSLIGNAGELFF. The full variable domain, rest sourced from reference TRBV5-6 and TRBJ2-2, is DAGVTQSPTHLIKTRGQQVTLRCSPKSGHDTVSWYQQALGQGPQFIFQYYEEEERQRGNFPDRFSGHQFPNYSSELNVNALLLGDSALYLCASSLIGNAGELFFGEGSRLTVL.